A single T cell receptor (beta chain) is shown here with its context. The CDR3 runs to 14 residues. V lost 8 bases and J 5 bases, leaving 19 bases between the germline ends. CDR1 SNHLY and CDR2 FYNNEI come from the germline V gene. Measured with immunoSEQ multiplex PCR; TCRdb has only the in-frame clones, and not every one. The table includes about 100,000 clones, more than 75% detected once. This sample is part of a study of control samples from healthy donors and cancer patients. The material sequenced was blood. The source of this sequence is a woman aged 45-60 years in good health. J is TRBJ2-7 and V is TRBV2; D remains unclear. This CDR3 is CASLPSAFSHEQYF. As DNA, the CDR3 is TGTGCCAGCCTGCCTAGTGCCTTTAGCCACGAGCAGTACTTC.